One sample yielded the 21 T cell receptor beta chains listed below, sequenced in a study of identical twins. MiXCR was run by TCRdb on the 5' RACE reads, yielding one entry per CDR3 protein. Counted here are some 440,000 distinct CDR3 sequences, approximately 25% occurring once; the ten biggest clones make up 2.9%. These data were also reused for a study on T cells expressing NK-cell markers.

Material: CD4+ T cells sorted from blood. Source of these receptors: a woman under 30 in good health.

This CDR3 reads CASSLELGRAFF. CDR3 in DNA: TGTGCCAGCAGCTTAGAACTCGGTCGCGCTTTCTTT. V and J are TRBV7-2 and TRBJ1-1; D ambiguous. The CDR3 is 12 residues long. V was shortened by 1 base and J by 11 bases, with 11 bases between the two germline ends. Germline CDR1 reads SGHTA; CDR2 reads FQGNSA. The full variable domain, completed using reference TRBV7-2 and TRBJ1-1, is GAGVSQSPSNKVTEKGKDVELRCDPISGHTALYWYRQSLGQGLEFLIYFQGNSAPDKSGLPSDRFSAERTGGSVSTLTIQRTQQEDSAVYLCASSLELGRAFFGQGTRLTVV.

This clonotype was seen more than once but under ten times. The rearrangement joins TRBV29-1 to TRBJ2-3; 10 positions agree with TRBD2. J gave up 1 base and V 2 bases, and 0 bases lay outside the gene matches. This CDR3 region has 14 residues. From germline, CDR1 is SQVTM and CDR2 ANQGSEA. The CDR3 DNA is TGCAGCGTTGAACTAGCGGGGGGCACAGATACGCAGTATTTT. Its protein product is CSVELAGGTDTQYF.

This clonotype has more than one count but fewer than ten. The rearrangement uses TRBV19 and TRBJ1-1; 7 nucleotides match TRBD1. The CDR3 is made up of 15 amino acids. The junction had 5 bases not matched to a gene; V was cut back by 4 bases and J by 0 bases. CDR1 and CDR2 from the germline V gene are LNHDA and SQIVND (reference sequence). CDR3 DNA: TGTGCCAGTAGTACAGGGGGTAACTTGAACACTGAAGCTTTCTTT. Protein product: CASSTGGNLNTEAFF.

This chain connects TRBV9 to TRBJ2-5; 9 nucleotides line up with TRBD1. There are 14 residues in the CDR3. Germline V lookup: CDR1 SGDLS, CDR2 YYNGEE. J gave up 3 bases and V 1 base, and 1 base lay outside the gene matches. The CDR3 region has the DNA TGTGCCAGCAGCGTACGGGACAGGGAAGAGACCCAGTACTTC. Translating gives CASSVRDREETQYF.

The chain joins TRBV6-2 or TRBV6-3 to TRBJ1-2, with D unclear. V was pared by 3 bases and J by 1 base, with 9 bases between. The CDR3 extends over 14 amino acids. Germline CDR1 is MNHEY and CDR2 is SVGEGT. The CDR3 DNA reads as TGTGCCAGCAGTTATCCCGACCTTAACTATGGCTACACCTTC. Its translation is CASSYPDLNYGYTF.

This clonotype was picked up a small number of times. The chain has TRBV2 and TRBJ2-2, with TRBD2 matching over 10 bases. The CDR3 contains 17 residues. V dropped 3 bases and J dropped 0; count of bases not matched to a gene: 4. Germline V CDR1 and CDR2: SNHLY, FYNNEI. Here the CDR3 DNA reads TGTGCCAGCAGTGACCCTAGCGGGGGCTCGAACACCGGGGAGCTGTTTTTT. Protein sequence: CASSDPSGGSNTGELFF.

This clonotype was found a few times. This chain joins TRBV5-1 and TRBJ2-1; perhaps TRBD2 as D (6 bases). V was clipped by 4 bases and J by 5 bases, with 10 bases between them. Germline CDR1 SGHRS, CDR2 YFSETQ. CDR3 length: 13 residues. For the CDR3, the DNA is TGCGCCAGCAGCCCCCCTAGCGACAATGAGCAGTTCTTC. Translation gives CASSPPSDNEQFF. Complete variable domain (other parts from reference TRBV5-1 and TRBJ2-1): KAGVTQTPRYLIKTRGQQVTLSCSPISGHRSVSWYQQTPGQGLQFLFEYFSETQRNKGNFPGRFSGRQFSNSRSEMNVSTLELGDSALYLCASSPPSDNEQFFGPGTRLTVL.

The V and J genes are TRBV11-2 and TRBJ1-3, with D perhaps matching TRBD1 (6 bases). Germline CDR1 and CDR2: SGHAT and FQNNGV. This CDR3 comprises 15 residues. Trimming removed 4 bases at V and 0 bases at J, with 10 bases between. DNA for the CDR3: TGTGCCAGCAGCTCCGGGACACACTCTGGAAACACCATATATTTT. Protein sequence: CASSSGTHSGNTIYF.

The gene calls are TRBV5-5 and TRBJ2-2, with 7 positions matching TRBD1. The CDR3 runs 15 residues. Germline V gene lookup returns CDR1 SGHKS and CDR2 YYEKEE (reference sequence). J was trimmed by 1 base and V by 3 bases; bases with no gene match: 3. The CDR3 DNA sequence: TGTGCCAGCAGCTGGGACAGTGAGAACACCGGGGAGCTGTTTTTT. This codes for CASSWDSENTGELFF. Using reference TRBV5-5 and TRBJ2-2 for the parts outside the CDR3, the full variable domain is DAGVTQSPTHLIKTRGQQVTLRCSPISGHKSVSWYQQVLGQGPQFIFQYYEKEERGRGNFPDRFSARQFPNYSSELNVNALLLGDSALYLCASSWDSENTGELFFGEGSRLTVL.

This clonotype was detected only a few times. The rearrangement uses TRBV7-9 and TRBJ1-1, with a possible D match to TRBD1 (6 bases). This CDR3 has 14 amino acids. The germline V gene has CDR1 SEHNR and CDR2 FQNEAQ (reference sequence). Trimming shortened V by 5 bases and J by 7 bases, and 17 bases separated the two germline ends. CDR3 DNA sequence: TGTGCCAGCAGCGAACAGGGCAGGTTGGGTGAAGCTTTCTTT. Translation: CASSEQGRLGEAFF.

The CDR3 nucleotides read TGTGCCAGCAGCTTAAGTTCCCGACCCTACAATGAGCAGTTCTTC. This encodes CASSLSSRPYNEQFF. The genes are TRBV7-2 and TRBJ2-1; D is unclear. The germline V and J ends were trimmed by 2 bases and 2 bases, with 10 bases remaining between them. This CDR3 region has 15 residues. CDR1 and CDR2 (germline): SGHTA, FQGNSA.

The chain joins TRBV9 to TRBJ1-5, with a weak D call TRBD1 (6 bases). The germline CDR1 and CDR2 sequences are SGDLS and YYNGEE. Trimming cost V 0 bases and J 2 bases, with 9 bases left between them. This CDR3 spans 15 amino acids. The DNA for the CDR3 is TGTGCCAGCAGCGTAGGCGCAGGGGGCAATCAGCCCCAGCATTTT. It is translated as CASSVGAGGNQPQHF.

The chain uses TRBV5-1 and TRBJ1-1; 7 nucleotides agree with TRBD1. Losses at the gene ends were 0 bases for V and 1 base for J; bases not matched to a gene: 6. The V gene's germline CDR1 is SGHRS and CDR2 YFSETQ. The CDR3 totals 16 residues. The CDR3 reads CASSLVGGGGNTEAFF. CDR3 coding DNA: TGCGCCAGCAGCTTGGTAGGGGGCGGAGGGAACACTGAAGCTTTCTTT.

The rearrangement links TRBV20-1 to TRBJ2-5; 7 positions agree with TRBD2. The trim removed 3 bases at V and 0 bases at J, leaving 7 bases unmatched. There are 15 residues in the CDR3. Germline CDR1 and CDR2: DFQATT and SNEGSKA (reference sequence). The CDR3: CSARRSAGDQETQYF. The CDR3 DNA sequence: TGCAGTGCTAGGAGATCGGCGGGGGACCAAGAGACCCAGTACTTC.

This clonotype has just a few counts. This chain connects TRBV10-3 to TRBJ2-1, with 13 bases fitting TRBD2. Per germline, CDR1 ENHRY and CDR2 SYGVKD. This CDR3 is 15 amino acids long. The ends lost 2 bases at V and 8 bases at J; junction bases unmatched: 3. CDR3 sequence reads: CAISEPGTSGDEQFF. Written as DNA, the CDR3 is TGTGCCATCAGTGAGCCGGGGACTAGCGGGGATGAGCAGTTCTTC.

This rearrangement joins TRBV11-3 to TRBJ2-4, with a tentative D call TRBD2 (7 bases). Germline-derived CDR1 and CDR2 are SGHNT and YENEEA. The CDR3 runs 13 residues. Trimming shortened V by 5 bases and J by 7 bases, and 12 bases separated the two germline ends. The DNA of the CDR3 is TGTGCCAGCAGCGGGGGGGCTTCTAACATTCAGTACTTC. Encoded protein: CASSGGASNIQYF. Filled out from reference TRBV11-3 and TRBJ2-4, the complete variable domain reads EAGVVQSPRYKIIEKKQPVAFWCNPISGHNTLYWYLQNLGQGPELLIRYENEEAVDDSQLPKDRFSAERLKGVDSTLKIQPAELGDSAVYLCASSGGASNIQYFGAGTRLSVL.

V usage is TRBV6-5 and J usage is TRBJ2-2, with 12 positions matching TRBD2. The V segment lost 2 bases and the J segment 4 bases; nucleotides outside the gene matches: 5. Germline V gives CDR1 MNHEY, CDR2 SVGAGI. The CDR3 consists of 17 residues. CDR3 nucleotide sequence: TGTGCCAGCAGTTACGGGCTAGCGGGAGGGGGCACCGGGGAGCTGTTTTTT. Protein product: CASSYGLAGGGTGELFF.

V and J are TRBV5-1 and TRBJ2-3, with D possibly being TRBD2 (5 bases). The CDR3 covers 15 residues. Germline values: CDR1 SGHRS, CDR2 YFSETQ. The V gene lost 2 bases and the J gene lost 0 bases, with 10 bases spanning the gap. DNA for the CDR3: TGCGCCAGCAGCTTCCGGACTGGTAGCACAGATACGCAGTATTTT. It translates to CASSFRTGSTDTQYF.

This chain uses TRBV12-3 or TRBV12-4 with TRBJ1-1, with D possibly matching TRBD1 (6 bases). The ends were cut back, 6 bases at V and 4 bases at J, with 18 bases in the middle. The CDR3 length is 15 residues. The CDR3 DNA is TGTGCCAGCAGCGGGGCCCAGGGGTCTCCCACTGAAGCTTTCTTT. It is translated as CASSGAQGSPTEAFF.

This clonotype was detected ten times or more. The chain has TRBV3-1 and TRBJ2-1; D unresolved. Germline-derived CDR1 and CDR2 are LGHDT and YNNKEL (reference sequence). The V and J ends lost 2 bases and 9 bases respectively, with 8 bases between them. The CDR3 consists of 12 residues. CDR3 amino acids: CASSQSTIEQFF. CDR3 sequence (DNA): TGTGCCAGCAGCCAAAGTACTATTGAGCAGTTCTTC.

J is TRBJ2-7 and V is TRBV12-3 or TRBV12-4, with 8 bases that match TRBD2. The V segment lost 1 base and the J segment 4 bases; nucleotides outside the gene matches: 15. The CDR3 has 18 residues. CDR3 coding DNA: TGTGCCAGCAGTTTAGTATTTCGGAGCGGGAGTGGATTTTACGAGCAGTACTTC. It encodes CASSLVFRSGSGFYEQYF.